The T cell receptor beta chain described here comes from a study of OX40 agonist ivuxolimab in advanced cancers. Study details: Patients assigned to dose escalation were diagnosed with hepatocellular carcinoma, melanoma, renal cell or head and neck cancer.

Clones were sequenced by immunoSEQ multiplex PCR, and TCRdb holds only the in-frame ones, with some missing. The sample contains 45,000 to 50,000 clones, approximately 91% of which appear only once. The sequence was collected from an adult with an advanced solid tumor such as melanoma, head and neck, liver or kidney cancer. This specimen consisted of CD4+ or CD8+ T cells sorted from blood, obtained in a trial of the OX40 agonist ivuxolimab.

The CDR3: CASSEKRLEQYF. CDR3 DNA sequence: TGTGCCAGCAGTGAGAAAAGGCTCGAGCAGTACTTC. The V gene is TRBV25-1, the J gene TRBJ2-7; D uncertain. V shed 3 bases and J shed 6 bases, with 9 bases lying between them. Germline V gene data show CDR1 as MGHDK and CDR2 as SYGVNS. The CDR3 is made up of 12 amino acids.